The next 19 T cell receptor beta chains were all read from a single sample in a study of cytomegalovirus exposure and HLA in healthy donors (dated by TCRdb to 2016 to 2017). Library construction relied on the immunoSEQ multiplex PCR assay. Here the immuneACCESS table is served through TCRdb, limited to in-frame sequences with V and J called. Missing clones are a known gap in these copies; in checked studies unresolved V genes cover under half, and the rest lacks a known reason. For this sample the table gives 200,000 to 250,000 clones, of which under 95% were detected only once. Of the sample, approximately 1% falls within the top ten clones. Sequencing used PBMCs. These receptor sequences come from a woman younger than 35 in good health and CMV-seronegative.

The chain links TRBV19 to TRBJ2-1; 7 nucleotides align to TRBD1. V gave up 1 base and J gave up 7 bases; unmatched junction bases: 7. The CDR3 length is 15 residues. Looked up from germline, CDR1 is LNHDA and CDR2 is SQIVND (reference sequence). As DNA, the CDR3 is TGTGCCAGTAGTATAGTACAGGGGATCGGAAATGAGCAGTTCTTC. This encodes CASSIVQGIGNEQFF. Full variable domain (remainder filled in from reference TRBV19 and TRBJ2-1): DGGITQSPKYLFRKEGQNVTLSCEQNLNHDAMYWYRQDPGQGLRLIYYSQIVNDFQKGDIAEGYSVSREKKESFPLTVTSAQKNPTAFYLCASSIVQGIGNEQFFGPGTRLTVL.

The genes are TRBV27 and TRBJ1-5; D is uncertain. Germline V gene lookup returns CDR1 MNHEY and CDR2 SMNVEV (reference sequence). V lost 3 bases and J lost 5, with 8 bases in between. The CDR3 is made up of 13 amino acids. CDR3 residues: CASSLGGYQPQHF. CDR3 DNA sequence: TGTGCCAGCAGTTTGGGAGGTTATCAGCCCCAGCATTTT.

V gene TRBV14 combines with J gene TRBJ2-7; D possibly corresponds to TRBD1 (6 bases). The CDR3 spans 16 residues. Between the trimmed V and J ends, which lost 1 base and 0 bases, there was a span of 13 bases. Germline V gene lookup returns CDR1 SGHDN and CDR2 FVKESK. In DNA form, the CDR3 reads TGTGCCAGCAGCCAAGCCTTGGGACATAGCTCCTACGAGCAGTACTTC. Translation gives CASSQALGHSSYEQYF. Supplemented by reference TRBV14 and TRBJ2-7, the full variable domain reads EAGVTQFPSHSVIEKGQTVTLRCDPISGHDNLYWYRRVMGKEIKFLLHFVKESKQDESGMPNNRFLAERTGGTYSTLKVQPAELEDSGVYFCASSQALGHSSYEQYFGPGTRLTVT.

This clone was detected only once. The chain employs TRBV4-2 and TRBJ2-2, with 14 positions matching TRBD2. The V gene's germline CDR1 is LGHNA and CDR2 YNFKEQ. V shed 4 bases and J 14 bases; nucleotides not matched to a gene: 12. There are 16 residues in the CDR3. The CDR3, as DNA: TGTGCCAGCAGCCCAGACGGGACTAGCGGGAGTAGTCTCCTGTTTTTT. It yields the protein CASSPDGTSGSSLLFF.

The genes are TRBV7-2 and TRBJ1-5; the D is unclear. This CDR3 is 13 amino acids long. Germline CDR1 and CDR2: SGHTA and FQGNSA. The ends were cut back, 5 bases at V and 7 bases at J, with 12 bases in the middle. CDR3: CASSDRMGQPQHF. In nucleotides, the CDR3 is TGTGCCAGCAGCGACCGGATGGGCCAGCCCCAGCATTTT.

Only one count was recorded for this clone. This chain joins TRBV11-2 and TRBJ1-4, with TRBD1 matching 8 bases. The ends lost 2 bases at V and 15 bases at J; junction bases unmatched: 14. Germline V gives CDR1 SGHAT, CDR2 FQNNGV. CDR3 size: 15 residues. CDR3 loop: CASSLTHTDRDRMFF. CDR3 bases: TGTGCCAGCAGCTTAACTCACACGGACAGGGATCGGATGTTTTTT.

The V call is TRBV18, the J call TRBJ2-2, with D possibly matching TRBD1 (5 bases). V dropped 2 bases and J dropped 4 bases, with 8 bases sitting between them. CDR3 size: 14 residues. From germline, CDR1 is KGHSH and CDR2 LQKENI. The CDR3 is CASSPRQPTGELFF. As DNA, the CDR3 is TGTGCCAGCTCACCAAGACAGCCCACCGGGGAGCTGTTTTTT.

V gene TRBV6-1 combines with J gene TRBJ1-2; D is uncertain. Germline V gene sequence: CDR1 MNHNS, CDR2 SASEGT. The ends were cut back, 3 bases at V and 1 base at J, with 12 bases in the middle. This CDR3 comprises 15 residues. CDR3 amino acids: CASSEGDDFNYGYTF. In nucleotides, the CDR3 is TGTGCCAGCAGTGAGGGAGATGATTTTAACTATGGCTACACCTTC.

CDR3 DNA sequence: TGTGCCAGCAGTTTATTGTATTCGGGAGGACCGAACACTGAAGCTTTCTTT. Encoded protein: CASSLLYSGGPNTEAFF. V and J are TRBV27 and TRBJ1-1; no definite D call. V was trimmed by 1 base and J by 1 base, leaving 16 bases between them. Germline CDR1 MNHEY, CDR2 SMNVEV (reference sequence). CDR3 size: 17 residues.

V is TRBV10-3 and J is TRBJ2-7, with unresolved D. This CDR3 region has 13 residues. The V and J ends lost 2 bases and 2 bases respectively, with 7 bases between them. Germline loops: CDR1 ENHRY, CDR2 SYGVKD. The CDR3 DNA is TGTGCCATCAGTGAGACTGGGCCCTACGAGCAGTACTTC. It yields the protein CAISETGPYEQYF.

Concerning this clone itself: The junction departs from germline at one end; a sequencing error may be responsible. The chain couples TRBV7-7 to TRBJ2-3, with unresolved D. This CDR3 is 15 amino acids long. From germline, CDR1 is SSHAT and CDR2 FNYEAQ (reference sequence). CDR3 in amino acids: CASSLTVQAQDTQYF. In DNA form, the CDR3 reads TGTGCTAGCAGCTTAACTGTCCAGGCCCAGGATACGCAGTATTTT.

The gene calls are TRBV29-1 and TRBJ2-3; D is possibly TRBD1 (6 bases). The CDR3 has 14 residues. V gave up 8 bases and J gave up 6 bases, with 21 bases separating them. Germline V gene sequence: CDR1 SQVTM, CDR2 ANQGSEA. The DNA of the CDR3 is TGCAGCATAGACCGGGACACGAGGGTTGATACGCAGTATTTT. This codes for CSIDRDTRVDTQYF.

This clone was observed once. The chain couples TRBV27 to TRBJ1-1; no reliable D call. V was pared by 4 bases and J by 2 bases, with 5 bases between. Germline V CDR1 and CDR2: MNHEY, SMNVEV (reference sequence). The CDR3 length is 12 residues. CDR3 residues: CASSSVNTEAFF. The CDR3 coding sequence is TGTGCCAGCAGTTCGGTTAACACTGAAGCTTTCTTT.

This chain joins TRBV28 and TRBJ1-5; D is uncertain. Looked up from germline, CDR1 is MDHEN and CDR2 is SYDVKM. This CDR3 has 12 residues. With 8 bases removed from V and 3 bases from J, the gap between germline ends came to 8 bases. The CDR3 loop reads CASRVINQPQHF. CDR3 sequence (DNA): TGTGCCAGCCGAGTTATCAATCAGCCCCAGCATTTT.

The V and J genes are TRBV30 and TRBJ2-1; TRBD2 aligns across 7 bases. V lost 0 bases, J lost 5 bases, and 7 bases stayed unmatched. Germline-derived CDR1 and CDR2 are GTSNPN and SVGIG (reference sequence). The CDR3 is 15 amino acids. CDR3 region: CAWSVVASGDNEQFF. CDR3 sequence (DNA): TGTGCCTGGAGTGTTGTGGCTAGCGGTGACAATGAGCAGTTCTTC.

V and J are TRBV25-1 and TRBJ2-5; no firm D call. Trimming took off 8 bases at V and 4 bases at J, with 11 bases between the two ends. This CDR3 is 12 amino acids long. Germline CDR1 MGHDK, CDR2 SYGVNS. The CDR3: CASWATGETQYF. The CDR3, as DNA: TGTGCCAGCTGGGCAACTGGAGAGACCCAGTACTTC. The full variable domain, its missing parts supplied by reference TRBV25-1 and TRBJ2-5, is EADIYQTPRYLVIGTGKKITLECSQTMGHDKMYWYQQDPGMELHLIHYSYGVNSTEKGDLSSESTVSRIRTEHFPLTLESARPSHTSQYLCASWATGETQYFGPGTRLLVL.

The V and J genes are TRBV28 and TRBJ1-3; a weak D match, TRBD1 (6 bases). The CDR3 has 17 residues. Germline CDR1 MDHEN, CDR2 SYDVKM. Trimming stripped 4 bases from V and 2 bases from J, with 18 bases between. The CDR3 DNA sequence: TGTGCCAGCAGTTCAGCGGGGGGCCGCCAGCCTGGAAACACCATATATTTT. It is translated as CASSSAGGRQPGNTIYF.

The chain couples TRBV6-1 to TRBJ2-3; a possible D gene is TRBD1 (6 bases). The CDR3 is 13 residues long. Germline V CDR1 and CDR2: MNHNS, SASEGT. With 8 bases removed from V and 3 bases from J, the gap between germline ends came to 12 bases. CDR3 amino acids: CASGTRRTDTQYF. CDR3 sequence (DNA): TGTGCCAGCGGGACAAGGAGGACAGATACGCAGTATTTT.

The rearrangement links TRBV5-4 to TRBJ1-2; 7 bases are a match to TRBD1. The ends lost 0 bases at V and 8 bases at J; junction bases unmatched: 10. This CDR3 region has 15 residues. The V gene's germline CDR1 is SGHNT and CDR2 YYREEE (reference sequence). The CDR3 loop is CASSLVGQSFEGYTF. The CDR3 nucleotides are TGTGCCAGCAGCTTGGTGGGACAGAGTTTTGAGGGCTACACCTTC.